The subject of this entry is one TCR beta chain. No count is logged; frequency rates this clonotype as hyperexpanded (1% or more). Its target antigen remains unknown. From cysteine to phenylalanine, the CDR3 is 17 amino acids long. There is no recorded DNA. CDR1 and CDR2, per the germline V gene, are MNHNS and SASEGT. The entry originates in a study of GPR56 and killer-like receptors on CD4 memory cells (dated by TCRdb to about 2019). Broadly, across the study: The study proposed that the stepwise gain of KLRB1, KLRG1, GPR56 and finally KLRF1 marks human CD4+ memory T-cell differentiation and cytokine production potential. Healthy blood donors in the study were described as age-matched to the liver disease patients, whose median age was about 70 years. Broad study findings and their caveats: TCR repertoire overlap was especially strong between late populations 4 and 5, and population 3 also partly overlapped. Clones dominating late populations 4 and 5 were also found in early populations 1 and 2, which the authors took as evidence for linear differentiation. Low clonal frequency was observed in the marker-negative population, and a progressive increase in clonal frequency, with a corresponding decrease in TCRbeta diversity, was observed along the proposed pathway. Rather than covering full repertoires, the diversity and similarity analyses were limited to the 100 most expanded clones in each population.

Before TCRbeta sequencing, fluorescence-activated cell sorting was used to enrich five KLR/GPR56-defined CD4+ populations. TCRbeta repertoires of five CD4+ T-cell subsets defined by KLRB1, KLRG1, GPR56 and KLRF1 expression were sequenced to test a linear memory differentiation pathway. TCR-sequenced cells came from peripheral blood of healthy control individuals, reported as five donors in the TCRbeta analysis figure. The researchers collected heparinized peripheral blood and processed every sample within one hour of retrieval. To isolate peripheral blood mononuclear cells, blood was diluted 1:2 in PBS and put through Biocoll density gradient centrifugation at room temperature. Before flow sorting, freshly isolated PBMCs underwent magnetic sorting with anti-CD4 MicroBeads to enrich CD4+ T cells. A BD FACSAria II was used to sort CD4+ T cells, enriched from the PBMCs of healthy donors, according to marker expression. For surface staining, the researchers used Miltenyi Biotec antibodies: anti-KLRB1 clone 191B8, anti-KLRF1 clone 4A4.D10 and anti-KLRG1 clone REA261.

Sequencing was carried out with an Illumina HiSeq 2500. Sequencing libraries were built by amplifying the recombined TCRbeta locus with a previously published PCR protocol. The original pipeline was this. Reads whose average quality score was below 30 were removed, and the reads that remained were processed with IMSEQ. Each clonotype was defined by the combination of Vbeta gene, Jbeta gene and CDR3 amino acid sequence. Repertoire overlap between populations was quantified with the Morisita-Horn index computed on the top 100 expanded clones. Clonal diversity was assessed with Rényi diversity profiles calculated on the top 100 expanded clones. With the reads reprocessed by TCRdb, a single entry stands for each CDR3 protein sequence and no DNA is reported. TCRdb's processing, not the authors', yielded these V and J calls. The sample's own table lists over a thousand distinct CDR3 sequences. The ten largest clones capture 10% to 15% of the sample.

The chain joins TRBV6-1 to TRBJ1-6; as DNA is missing, the TRBD1 call by TCRdb cannot be tested. The receptor was derived from a human donor in good health. Sample: memory CD4+ T cells from blood. This receptor has the CDR3 CASSEGQPSSYNSPLHF.